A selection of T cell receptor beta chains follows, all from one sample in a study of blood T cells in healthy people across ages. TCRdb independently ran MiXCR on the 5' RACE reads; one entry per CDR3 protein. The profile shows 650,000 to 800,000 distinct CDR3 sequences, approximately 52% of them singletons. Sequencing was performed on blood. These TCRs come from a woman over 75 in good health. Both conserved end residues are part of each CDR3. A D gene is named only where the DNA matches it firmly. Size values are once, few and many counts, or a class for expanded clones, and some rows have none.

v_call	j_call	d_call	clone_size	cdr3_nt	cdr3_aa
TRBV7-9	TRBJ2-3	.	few	TGTGCCAGCAGCTCCTGGACACGGATAGATACGCAGTATTTT	CASSSWTRIDTQYF
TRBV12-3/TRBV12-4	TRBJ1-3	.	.	TGTGCCAGTAGACGGAATTTAGACACCATATATTTT	CASRRNLDTIYF
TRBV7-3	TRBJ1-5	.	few	TGTGCCAGCAGCTTAAGAAGGGGTCGCAATCAGCCCCAGCATTTT	CASSLRRGRNQPQHF
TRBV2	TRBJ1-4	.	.	TGTGCCAGCAGCGTCGGGGGGGCTAATGAAAAACTGTTTTTT	CASSVGGANEKLFF
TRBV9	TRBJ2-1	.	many	TGTGCCAGCAGCGACGGTCCTAATGAGCAGTTCTTC	CASSDGPNEQFF
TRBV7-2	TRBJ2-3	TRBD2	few	TGTGCCAGCAGCTTAGCATGGGGCGGGGGTGTGAACACAGATACGCAGTATTTT	CASSLAWGGGVNTDTQYF
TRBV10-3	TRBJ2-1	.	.	TGTGCCATCAGTATCAGGGGTAGCTCCTACAATGAGCAGTTCTTC	CAISIRGSSYNEQFF
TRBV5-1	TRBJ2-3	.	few	TGCGCCAGCAGTCCCGGGGAACCCACAGATACGCAGTATTTT	CASSPGEPTDTQYF
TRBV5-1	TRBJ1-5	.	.	TGCGCCAGCAGTTTGGACGGACATCAGCCCCAGCATTTT	CASSLDGHQPQHF
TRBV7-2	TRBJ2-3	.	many	TGTGCCAGCGCCCCCGTTATGCGGGCAGATACGCAGTATTTT	CASAPVMRADTQYF
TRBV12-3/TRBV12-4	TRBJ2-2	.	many	TGTGCCAGCAGTTTGGGACGTCCGAACACCGGGGAGCTGTTTTTT	CASSLGRPNTGELFF
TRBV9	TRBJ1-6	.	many	TGTGCCAGCAGCGTAGCCTCTGGGCCCTCACCCCTCCACTTT	CASSVASGPSPLHF
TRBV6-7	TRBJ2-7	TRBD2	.	TGTGCCAGCAGTTACTCGAGAGCGGGGACTAGCGGTAACCTTCCCTACGAGCAGTACTTC	CASSYSRAGTSGNLPYEQYF
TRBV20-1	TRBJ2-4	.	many	TGCAGTGCTAGCACAGGTCCCCCGGAGAACATTCAGTACTTC	CSASTGPPENIQYF
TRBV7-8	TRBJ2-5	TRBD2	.	TGTGCCAGCAGCTTAGCGAGGGCAAGTCTGGCGGGGGGTTTAGAGACCCAGTACTTC	CASSLARASLAGGLETQYF
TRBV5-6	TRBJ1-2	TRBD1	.	TGTGCCAGCAGCCATTATATCAGGGGGCCAAAGACTAACTATGGCTACACCTTC	CASSHYIRGPKTNYGYTF
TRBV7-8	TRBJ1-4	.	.	TGTGCCAGCAGCTTAGTCGGCAGGGGTAGGGTTGAAAAACTGTTTTTT	CASSLVGRGRVEKLFF
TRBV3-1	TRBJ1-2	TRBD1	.	TGTGCCAGCAGCCAGGACAGGGGGATGTATGGCTACACCTTC	CASSQDRGMYGYTF
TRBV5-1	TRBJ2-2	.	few	TGCGCCAGCAGCCCGGACCTAGTTGCCGGGGAGCTGTTTTTT	CASSPDLVAGELFF
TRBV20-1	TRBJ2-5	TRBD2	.	TGCAGTGCTAGATCCCGGACTAGCGGGAAGGAGACCCAGTACTTC	CSARSRTSGKETQYF
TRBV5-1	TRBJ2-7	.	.	TGCGCCAGCAGCGTGTTGACCTCCTACGAGCAGTACTTC	CASSVLTSYEQYF
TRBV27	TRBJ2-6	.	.	TGTGCCAGCAGTTCGCGAGGAGATCGAGGGGCCAACGTCCTGACTTTC	CASSSRGDRGANVLTF
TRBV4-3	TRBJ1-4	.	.	TGCGCCAGCAGCCAGGAGGGACTCACGGAGGAAAAACTGTTTTTT	CASSQEGLTEEKLFF
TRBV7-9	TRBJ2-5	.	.	TGTGCCAGCAGCCCGAGACGACCTTCCCAAGAGACCCAGTACTTC	CASSPRRPSQETQYF
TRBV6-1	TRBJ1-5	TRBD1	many	TGTGCCACCGCGGGGACAGGGACTCAGCCCCAGCATTTT	CATAGTGTQPQHF